The 8 T cell receptor beta chains in this list originate from one sample, sequenced in a study of vaccination effects on CD4 cells after COVID-19. Expansion of antigen-specific CD4+ T cells with viral peptide pools was carried out by the ViraFEST assay before sequencing. It was after around eleven days of culture that CD4+ T cells were isolated. Among the vaccine recipients, none had a prior SARS-CoV-2 infection, and nucleocapsid antibodies were negative. These TCRs are of unknown antigen specificity. TCRdb's table, derived via immunoSEQ multiplex PCR, lists solely in-frame clones and lacks some. Of roughly 41,000 clones in the sample, 77% are singletons; the top ten hold about 3.1%. The sequencing used CD4+ T cells from PBMCs cultured with HCoV-NL63 spike peptides, collected before COVID-19 vaccination. The receptors here all came from a human donor who received a COVID-19 vaccine.

This clone was recorded only once. The chain joins TRBV6-6 to TRBJ1-5; TRBD1 might be the D (6 bases). This CDR3 contains 13 residues. The V end lost 6 bases, the J end lost 5 bases, and 11 bases lay between the germline ends. CDR1 is MNHNY, CDR2 SVGAGI, per germline (reference sequence). CDR3 sequence reads: CASSDRSDQPQHF. The CDR3 region has the DNA TGTGCCAGCAGCGACAGGTCCGATCAGCCCCAGCATTTT.

This chain uses TRBV6-5 with TRBJ2-3, with unresolved D. The V end lost 6 bases, the J end lost 4 bases, and 14 bases lay between the germline ends. Germline V gene sequence: CDR1 MNHEY, CDR2 SVGAGI. The CDR3 covers 14 residues. CDR3 in DNA: TGTGCCAGCAGAAGACCAAATGGGGCAGATACGCAGTATTTT. This sequence encodes CASRRPNGADTQYF.

V gene TRBV6-5 combines with J gene TRBJ1-6; 9 bases match TRBD1. CDR1 and CDR2 (germline): MNHEY, SVGAGI. There are 15 residues in the CDR3. Unmatched junction bases numbered 7, after V lost 5 bases and J lost 8 bases. The CDR3 DNA reads TGTGCCAGCAGTAGGCTAAGACAGGGGGATTCACCCCTCCACTTT. The encoded protein is CASSRLRQGDSPLHF.

The J gene is TRBJ1-2, the V gene TRBV6-1; D uncertain. With 2 bases removed from V and 0 bases from J, the gap between germline ends came to 7 bases. CDR1 and CDR2 (germline): MNHNS, SASEGT. CDR3 size: 14 residues. The CDR3 region is CASSESGANYGYTF. CDR3 coding DNA: TGTGCCAGCAGTGAAAGCGGGGCTAACTATGGCTACACCTTC.

V and J are TRBV11-2 and TRBJ1-2; 7 nucleotides align to TRBD1. CDR1 and CDR2 (germline): SGHAT, FQNNGV. With V trimmed by 5 bases and J by 5 bases, 11 bases remained unmatched. The CDR3 contains 15 residues. In nucleotides, the CDR3 is TGTGCCAGCAGCGCTCCCAGACAGGGTGAATATGGCTACACCTTC. Translation gives CASSAPRQGEYGYTF.

The chain carries TRBV19 and TRBJ2-3; TRBD1 matches at 11 bases. The CDR3 covers 15 residues. With V trimmed by 3 bases and J by 5 bases, 4 bases remained unmatched. Germline V CDR1 and CDR2: LNHDA, SQIVND (reference sequence). The CDR3 spells CASSIIGTGGDTQYF. DNA for the CDR3: TGTGCCAGTAGTATTATTGGGACAGGGGGAGATACGCAGTATTTT.

The chain recombines TRBV15 with TRBJ2-3, with D uncertain. The CDR3 totals 15 residues. From germline, CDR1 is LNHNV and CDR2 YYDKDF (reference sequence). V lost 5 bases, J lost 4 bases, and 16 bases lay in between. This CDR3 reads CATSPGRLDPDTQYF. CDR3 in DNA: TGTGCCACCAGCCCCGGGCGGCTAGATCCAGATACGCAGTATTTT.

The chain links TRBV30 to TRBJ1-2; a possible D gene is TRBD1 (5 bases). Germline V gene sequence: CDR1 GTSNPN, CDR2 SVGIG (reference sequence). V lost 5 bases and J 7 bases, leaving 20 bases between the germline ends. CDR3 length: 14 residues. This CDR3 is CAWGRSGGTSGYTF. The CDR3, as DNA: TGTGCCTGGGGTCGATCGGGGGGAACGAGTGGCTACACCTTC.